Given below is one T cell receptor beta chain in context. Its cognate antigen is unknown. Other DNA variants within this sample encode the same CDR3. It was across several immunoSEQ plates that each subset's genomic DNA was evenly split. Only in-frame clones appear in the TCRdb table, and some are missing; sequencing was by immunoSEQ multiplex PCR. The sample yields 2 million to 3 million clones, 85% to 95% seen once. The source of the sample is a study of shared clonotypes between healthy human individuals. Trimming left V 0 bases short and J 3 bases short, with 5 bases between. Germline CDR1 is SGDLS and CDR2 is YYNGEE. The CDR3 length is 13 residues. A split of CD4+ cells into CD45RA+ naive and CD45RA-negative memory subsets was performed. Study outcomes and limitations: Richness estimates generally favored naive over memory subsets.

The sequenced sample consisted of naive CD4+ T cells sorted from blood. Noted subset: CD45RA+ positively selected. This clonotype was obtained from a man aged 18 to 29 in good health. The chain combines TRBV9 with TRBJ2-3, with D uncertain. CDR3 bases: TGTGCCAGCAGCGTAGTGGGGACAGATACGCAGTATTTT. Protein sequence: CASSVVGTDTQYF.